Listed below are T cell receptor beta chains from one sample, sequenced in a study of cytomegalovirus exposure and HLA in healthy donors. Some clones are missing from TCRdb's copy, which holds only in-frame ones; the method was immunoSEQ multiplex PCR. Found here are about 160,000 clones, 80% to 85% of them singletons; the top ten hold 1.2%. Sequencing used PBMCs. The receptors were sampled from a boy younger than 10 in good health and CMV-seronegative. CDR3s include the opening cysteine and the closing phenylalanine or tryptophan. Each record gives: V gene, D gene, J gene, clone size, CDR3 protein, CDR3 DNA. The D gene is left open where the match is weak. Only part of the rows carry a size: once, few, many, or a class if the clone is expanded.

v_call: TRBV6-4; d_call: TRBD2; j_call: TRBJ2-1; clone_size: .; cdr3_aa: CARAGSAGGRNEQLF; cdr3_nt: TGTGCCAGGGCGGGGAGTGCGGGGGGGCGTAATGAGCAGCTCTTC
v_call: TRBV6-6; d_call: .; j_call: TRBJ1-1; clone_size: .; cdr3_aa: CASSSGNTEAFF; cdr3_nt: TGTGCCAGCAGTTCGGGGAACACTGAAGCTTTCTTT
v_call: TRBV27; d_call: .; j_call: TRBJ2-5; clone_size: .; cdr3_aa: CASSFRAARYSYQETQYF; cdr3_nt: TGTGCCAGCAGTTTCAGGGCAGCCCGATACTCGTACCAAGAGACCCAGTACTTC
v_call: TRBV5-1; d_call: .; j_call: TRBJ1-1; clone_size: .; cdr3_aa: CASSRNRVQGNTEAFF; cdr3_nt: TGCGCCAGCAGTCGAAATCGGGTACAAGGGAACACTGAAGCTTTCTTT
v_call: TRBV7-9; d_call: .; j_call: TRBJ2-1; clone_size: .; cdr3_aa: CASSPLSGNNYNEQFF; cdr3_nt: TGTGCCAGCAGTCCATTGAGCGGCAATAACTACAATGAGCAGTTCTTC
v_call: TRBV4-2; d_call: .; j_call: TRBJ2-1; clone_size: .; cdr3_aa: CASSQQTSSDNEQFF; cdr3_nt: TGTGCCAGCAGCCAGCAAACTTCTAGTGACAATGAGCAGTTCTTC
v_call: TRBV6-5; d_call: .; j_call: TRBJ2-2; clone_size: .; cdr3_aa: CASSYEGGRTGELFF; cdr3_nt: TGTGCCAGCAGTTACGAGGGGGGGCGAACCGGGGAGCTGTTTTTT
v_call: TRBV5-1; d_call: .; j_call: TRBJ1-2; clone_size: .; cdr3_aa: CASSLVSVFGYTF; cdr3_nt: TGCGCCAGCAGCTTGGTGTCTGTTTTTGGCTACACCTTC
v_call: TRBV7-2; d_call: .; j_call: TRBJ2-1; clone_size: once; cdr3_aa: CASSMDSSRDEQFF; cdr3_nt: TGTGCCAGCAGCATGGACAGTTCAAGGGATGAGCAGTTCTTC
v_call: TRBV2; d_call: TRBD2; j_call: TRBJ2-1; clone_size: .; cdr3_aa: CASSRRLAGELNEQFF; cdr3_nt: TGTGCCAGCAGCCGCCGACTAGCGGGGGAACTGAATGAGCAGTTCTTC
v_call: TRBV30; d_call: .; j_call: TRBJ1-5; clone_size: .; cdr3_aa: CAWSVRGFGGNSNQPQHF; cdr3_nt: TGTGCCTGGAGTGTAAGGGGGTTTGGGGGAAATAGCAATCAGCCCCAGCATTTT
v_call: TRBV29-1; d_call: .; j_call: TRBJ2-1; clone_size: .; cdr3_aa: CSVGRLTPEQFF; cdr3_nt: TGCAGCGTTGGTAGACTCACTCCTGAGCAGTTCTTC
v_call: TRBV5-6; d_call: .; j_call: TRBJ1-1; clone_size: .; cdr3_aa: CASSLGNRVNTEAFF; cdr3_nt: TGTGCCAGCAGCTTGGGGAACAGGGTGAACACTGAAGCTTTCTTT
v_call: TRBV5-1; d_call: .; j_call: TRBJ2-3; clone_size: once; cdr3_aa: CASSLAVGATDTQYF; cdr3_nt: TGCGCCAGCAGCTTGGCCGTAGGGGCCACAGATACGCAGTATTTT
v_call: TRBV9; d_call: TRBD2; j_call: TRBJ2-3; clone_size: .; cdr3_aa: CASSETSGGATDTQYF; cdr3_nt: TGTGCCAGCAGCGAGACTAGCGGGGGGGCAACAGATACGCAGTATTTT
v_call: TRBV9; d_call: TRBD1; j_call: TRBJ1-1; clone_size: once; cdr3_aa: CASSEYRGNTEAFF; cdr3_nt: TGTGCCAGCAGCGAGTACAGGGGTAACACTGAAGCTTTCTTT
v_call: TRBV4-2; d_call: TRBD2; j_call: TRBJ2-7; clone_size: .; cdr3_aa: CASSQDPGQTSGSFYEQYF; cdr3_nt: TGTGCCAGCAGCCAAGACCCCGGTCAGACTAGCGGGAGTTTTTACGAGCAGTACTTC
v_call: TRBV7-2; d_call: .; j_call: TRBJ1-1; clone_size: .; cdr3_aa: CASSLGTAEVEAFF; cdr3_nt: TGTGCCAGCAGCTTAGGAACCGCGGAGGTAGAAGCTTTCTTT
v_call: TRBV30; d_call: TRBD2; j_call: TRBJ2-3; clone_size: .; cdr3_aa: CAWSLGLAGGATDTQYF; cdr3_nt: TGTGCCTGGAGCCTAGGACTAGCGGGGGGCGCCACAGATACGCAGTATTTT
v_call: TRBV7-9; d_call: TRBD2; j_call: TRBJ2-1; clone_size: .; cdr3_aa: CASSTRLAGNNEQFF; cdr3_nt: TGTGCCAGCAGCACTCGACTAGCGGGGAACAATGAGCAGTTCTTC
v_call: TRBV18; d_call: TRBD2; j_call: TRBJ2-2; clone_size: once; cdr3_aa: CASSPPKRENTGELFF; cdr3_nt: TGTGCCAGCTCACCACCCAAGCGGGAGAACACCGGGGAGCTGTTTTTT
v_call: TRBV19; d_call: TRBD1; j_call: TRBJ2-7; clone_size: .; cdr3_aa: CASSIGQGAPYEQYF; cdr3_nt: TGTGCCAGTAGTATAGGACAGGGGGCCCCCTACGAGCAGTACTTC
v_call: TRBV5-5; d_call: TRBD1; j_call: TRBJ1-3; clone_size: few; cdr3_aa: CASSNRDRGCCGNTIYF; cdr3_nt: TGTGCCAGCAGCAACCGGGACAGGGGGTGTTGTGGAAACACCATATATTTT
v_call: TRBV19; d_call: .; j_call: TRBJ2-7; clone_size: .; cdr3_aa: CASSIGADTYYEQYF; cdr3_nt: TGTGCCAGTAGTATAGGGGCGGACACTTACTACGAGCAGTACTTC
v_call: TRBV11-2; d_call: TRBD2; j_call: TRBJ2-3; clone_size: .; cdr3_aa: CASSFGIGGASDTQYF; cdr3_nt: TGTGCCAGCAGCTTTGGGATCGGGGGGGCATCAGATACGCAGTATTTT
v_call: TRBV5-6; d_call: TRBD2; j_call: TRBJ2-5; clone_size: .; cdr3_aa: CASRYGGEGGETQYF; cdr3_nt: TGTGCCAGCCGCTACGGTGGGGAGGGCGGGGAGACCCAGTACTTC
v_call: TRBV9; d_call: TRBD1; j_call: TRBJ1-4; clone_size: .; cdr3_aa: CASSVQGANEKLFF; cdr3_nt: TGTGCCAGCAGCGTACAGGGGGCAAATGAAAAACTGTTTTTT
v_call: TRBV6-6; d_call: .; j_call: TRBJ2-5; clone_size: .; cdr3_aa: CASSLSGTQETQYF; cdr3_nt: TGTGCCAGCAGCCTGTCCGGGACTCAAGAGACCCAGTACTTC
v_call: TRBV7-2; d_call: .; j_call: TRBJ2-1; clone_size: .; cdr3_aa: CASSRMSSYNEQFF; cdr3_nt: TGTGCCAGCAGCCGAATGAGCTCCTACAATGAGCAGTTCTTC
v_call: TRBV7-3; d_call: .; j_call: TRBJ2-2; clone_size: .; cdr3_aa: CASSPRDLTGELFF; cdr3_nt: TGTGCCAGCAGCCCCCGGGACTTGACCGGGGAGCTGTTTTTT
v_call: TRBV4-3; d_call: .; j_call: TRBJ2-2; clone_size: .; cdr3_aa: CASSQAHGVNTGELFF; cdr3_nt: TGCGCCAGCAGCCAAGCCCACGGGGTGAACACCGGGGAGCTGTTTTTT
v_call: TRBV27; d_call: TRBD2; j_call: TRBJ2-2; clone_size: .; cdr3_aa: CASSFLGGITGELFF; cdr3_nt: TGTGCCAGCAGTTTCCTCGGGGGGATCACCGGGGAGCTGTTTTTT
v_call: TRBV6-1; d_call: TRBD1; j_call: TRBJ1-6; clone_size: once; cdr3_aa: CASSEQSGGPNSPLHF; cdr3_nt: TGTGCCAGCAGTGAACAGTCAGGGGGCCCTAATTCACCCCTCCACTTT
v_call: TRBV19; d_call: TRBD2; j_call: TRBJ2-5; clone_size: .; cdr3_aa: CASSPGTSGETQYF; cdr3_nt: TGTGCCAGTAGTCCTGGGACTAGCGGAGAGACCCAGTACTTC
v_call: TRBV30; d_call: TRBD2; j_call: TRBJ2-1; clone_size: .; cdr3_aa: CAWSPGLAGGIYNEQFF; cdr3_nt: TGTGCCTGGAGTCCCGGGCTAGCGGGAGGTATCTACAATGAGCAGTTCTTC